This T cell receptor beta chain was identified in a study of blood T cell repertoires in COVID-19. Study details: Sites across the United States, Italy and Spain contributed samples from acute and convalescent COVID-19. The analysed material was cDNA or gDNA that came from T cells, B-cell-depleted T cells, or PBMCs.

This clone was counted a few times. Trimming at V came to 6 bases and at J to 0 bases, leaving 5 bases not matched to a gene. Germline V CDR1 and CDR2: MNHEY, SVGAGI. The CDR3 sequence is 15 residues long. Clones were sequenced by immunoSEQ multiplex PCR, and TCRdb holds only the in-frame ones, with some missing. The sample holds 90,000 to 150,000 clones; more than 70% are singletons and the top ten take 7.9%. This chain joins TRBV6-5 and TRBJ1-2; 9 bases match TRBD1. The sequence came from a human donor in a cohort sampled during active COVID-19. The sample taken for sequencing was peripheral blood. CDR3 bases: TGTGCCAGCAGGGGACAGGGAAACTCTAACTATGGCTACACCTTC. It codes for CASRGQGNSNYGYTF.